Listed below are T cell receptor beta chains from one sample, sequenced in a study of identical twins. TCRdb used MiXCR to reprocess the 5' RACE reads, holding one entry per CDR3 protein. Of a few hundred thousand distinct CDR3 sequences listed, 20% to 25% were seen once; the top ten hold 2.9%. These sequences were also reported in another study, on T cells expressing NK-cell markers.

Material: CD4+ T cells sorted from blood. The receptors here all came from a woman under 30 in good health. CDR3s include the opening cysteine and the closing phenylalanine or tryptophan. Fields, in order: D gene, V gene, J gene, clone size, CDR3 protein, CDR3 DNA. A D gene is named only where the DNA matches it firmly. Size is stated for part of the rows, as once, few or many counts, or as a class when the clone is expanded.

D: NA
V: TRBV20-1
J: TRBJ2-7
size: few
CDR3: CSAKLRGSSYEQYF
DNA: TGCAGTGCTAAGCTGAGGGGGAGCTCCTACGAGCAGTACTTC

D: TRBD1
V: TRBV6-1
J: TRBJ1-4
size: few
CDR3: CASSRDRRNEKLFF
DNA: TGTGCCAGCAGTCGGGACAGACGTAATGAAAAACTGTTTTTT

D: NA
V: TRBV5-1
J: TRBJ2-7
size: NA
CDR3: CASSLGGDRSAYEQYF
DNA: TGCGCCAGCAGCTTGGGGGGAGACAGGTCAGCCTACGAGCAGTACTTC

D: TRBD1
V: TRBV27
J: TRBJ2-6
size: NA
CDR3: CASSPRTGGLRANVLTF
DNA: TGTGCCAGCAGTCCCAGGACAGGGGGCTTACGGGCCAACGTCCTGACTTTC

D: NA
V: TRBV12-3/TRBV12-4
J: TRBJ1-3
size: once
CDR3: CASIYRGNTIYF
DNA: TGTGCCAGCATATACCGTGGAAACACCATATATTTT

D: NA
V: TRBV30
J: TRBJ2-4
size: NA
CDR3: CAWSNYKNIQYF
DNA: TGTGCCTGGAGTAACTATAAAAACATTCAGTACTTC

D: NA
V: TRBV9
J: TRBJ2-1
size: few
CDR3: CASSVDGGYYNEQFF
DNA: TGTGCCAGCAGCGTAGACGGGGGCTACTACAATGAGCAGTTCTTC

D: NA
V: TRBV12-3/TRBV12-4
J: TRBJ1-2
size: many
CDR3: CASSSDYGYTF
DNA: TGTGCCAGCAGTTCGGACTATGGCTACACCTTC

D: NA
V: TRBV14
J: TRBJ1-1
size: many
CDR3: CASSQDLRQEAFF
DNA: TGTGCCAGCAGCCAAGATTTGCGACAGGAAGCTTTCTTT

D: TRBD1
V: TRBV5-1
J: TRBJ2-3
size: few
CDR3: CASSPPGTGGDTQYF
DNA: TGCGCCAGCAGCCCGCCCGGGACAGGGGGGGATACGCAGTATTTT

D: TRBD2
V: TRBV2
J: TRBJ2-2
size: NA
CDR3: CASSVSGSGTGELFF
DNA: TGTGCCAGCAGCGTAAGCGGGAGCGGAACCGGGGAGCTGTTTTTT

D: TRBD2
V: TRBV7-8
J: TRBJ2-3
size: NA
CDR3: CASSFKRTSGDTDTQYF
DNA: TGTGCCAGCAGCTTCAAAAGGACTAGCGGGGATACAGATACGCAGTATTTT

D: TRBD2
V: TRBV5-5
J: TRBJ2-3
size: NA
CDR3: CASSHGAGHTDTQYF
DNA: TGTGCCAGCAGCCACGGAGCGGGGCACACAGATACGCAGTATTTT

D: NA
V: TRBV4-2
J: TRBJ2-5
size: few
CDR3: CASSQDRGGETQYF
DNA: TGTGCCAGCAGCCAAGATCGGGGAGGCGAGACCCAGTACTTC

D: NA
V: TRBV12-3/TRBV12-4
J: TRBJ1-1
size: few
CDR3: CASSLGGAAFF
DNA: TGTGCCAGCAGTTTAGGTGGGGCAGCTTTCTTT

D: NA
V: TRBV2
J: TRBJ1-2
size: NA
CDR3: CASSVEGNYGYTF
DNA: TGTGCCAGCTCTGTGGAGGGAAACTATGGCTACACCTTC